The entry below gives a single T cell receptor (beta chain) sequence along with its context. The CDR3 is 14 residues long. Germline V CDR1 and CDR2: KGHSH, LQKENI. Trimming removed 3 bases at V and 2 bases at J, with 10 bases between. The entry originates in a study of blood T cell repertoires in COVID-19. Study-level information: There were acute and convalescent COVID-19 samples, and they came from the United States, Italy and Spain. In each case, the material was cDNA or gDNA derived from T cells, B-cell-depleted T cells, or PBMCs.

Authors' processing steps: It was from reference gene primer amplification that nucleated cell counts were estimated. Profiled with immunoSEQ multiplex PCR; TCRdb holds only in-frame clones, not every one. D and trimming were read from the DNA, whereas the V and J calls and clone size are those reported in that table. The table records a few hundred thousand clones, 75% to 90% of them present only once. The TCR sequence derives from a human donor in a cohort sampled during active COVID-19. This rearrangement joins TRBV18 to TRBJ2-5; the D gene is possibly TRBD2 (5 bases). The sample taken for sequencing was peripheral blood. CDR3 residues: CASSPSGIQETQYF. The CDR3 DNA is TGTGCCAGCTCACCTTCGGGGATTCAAGAGACCCAGTACTTC.